This TCR beta chain was identified during a study of blood T cell repertoires in COVID-19. The assay was immunoSEQ multiplex PCR, and TCRdb's table has in-frame clones only and misses some. The sample comprises about 220,000 clones, more than 65% of which are singletons, and 9.7% rests with the top ten. Germline V lookup: CDR1 MGHRA, CDR2 YSYEKL. The length of the CDR3 is 13 residues. V was cut by 4 bases and J by 0 bases, with 6 bases left in between. V gene TRBV4-1 combines with J gene TRBJ1-1, with a tentative D call TRBD1 (5 bases). The clonotype comes from a man in his forties or fifties with active or convalescent COVID-19. The specimen sequenced was peripheral blood. The CDR3 sequence is CASSLDMNTEAFF. The CDR3 DNA reads as TGCGCCAGCAGCCTGGACATGAACACTGAAGCTTTCTTT.